The 7 T cell receptor beta chains below were found in one sample sequenced in a study of cytomegalovirus exposure and HLA in healthy donors. The PCR had 60 Vbeta and 13 Jbeta primers. Sequencing was performed with immunoSEQ multiplex PCR; in TCRdb, only in-frame clones are kept and a portion is missing. The data contain roughly 150,000 clones, approximately 80% of them singletons. Material: PBMCs. These receptors all stem from a man aged 35-49 years in good health and CMV-seropositive.

This chain uses TRBV6-5 with TRBJ2-7; the D is unclear. V shed 6 bases and J shed 2 bases, with 14 bases lying between them. Germline V gene lookup returns CDR1 MNHEY and CDR2 SVGAGI. This CDR3 is built from 14 residues. CDR3 in amino acids: CASSPTFDTYEQYF. CDR3 in DNA: TGTGCCAGCAGCCCGACATTTGATACCTACGAGCAGTACTTC.

This sequence joins TRBV6-6 and TRBJ2-7; TRBD1 matches 10 bases. The CDR3 spans 12 residues. In germline, CDR1 is MNHNY, CDR2 SVGAGI (reference sequence). V shed 8 bases, J shed 3 bases, and the junction held 1 base outside the gene matches. DNA of the CDR3: TGTGCCAGCGGGGACAGGGGCTACGAGCAGTACTTC. It encodes CASGDRGYEQYF.

The rearrangement links TRBV19 to TRBJ1-4, with a tentative D call TRBD1 (5 bases). Germline CDR1 LNHDA, CDR2 SQIVND (reference sequence). Between the trimmed V and J ends, which lost 4 bases and 7 bases, there was a span of 16 bases. This CDR3 spans 15 amino acids. The CDR3 coding sequence is TGTGCCAGTAGTACGGTGGGGCATCGAGGTGAAAAACTGTTTTTT. The encoded protein is CASSTVGHRGEKLFF.

This clone has only one observation. The chain links TRBV2 to TRBJ2-1, with no clear D. Trimming stripped 6 bases from V and 7 bases from J, with 16 bases between. This CDR3 comprises 14 residues. CDR1 is SNHLY and CDR2 is FYNNEI in the germline V gene. CDR3: CASSNRVIRNEQFF. CDR3 bases: TGTGCCAGCAGCAACCGGGTGATTAGGAATGAGCAGTTCTTC.

A word on this clone: At one of its ends the junction is not consistent with the germline gene, which may arise from a read error. This specimen includes other DNA sequences encoding the same CDR3. The chain employs TRBV9 and TRBJ2-2; 8 bases are shared with TRBD1. Per germline, CDR1 SGDLS and CDR2 YYNGEE. This CDR3 contains 16 residues. In DNA form, the CDR3 reads TGTGCCAGCAGCTTGGGACAGGCGCCGAACACCGGAGAGCTGTTTTTT. It translates to CASSLGQAPNTGELFF.

This clone occurred a few times. The chain links TRBV27 to TRBJ2-1; TRBD2 aligns across 10 bases. The CDR3 is made up of 13 amino acids. V lost 8 bases, J lost 12 bases, and 10 bases stayed unmatched. Germline lookup yields CDR1 MNHEY and CDR2 SMNVEV (reference sequence). This CDR3 is CASSHASGSWQFF. CDR3 DNA: TGTGCCAGCTCACACGCTAGCGGGAGTTGGCAGTTCTTC.

The J gene is TRBJ1-2, the V gene TRBV13, with 7 bases identical to TRBD1. This CDR3 is built from 13 residues. V trimming: 5 bases; J trimming: 8 bases; junction bases outside the gene matches: 8. CDR1 PRHDT and CDR2 FYEKMQ come from the germline V gene (reference sequence). The CDR3 sequence is CASSISQGFGYTF. The CDR3, as DNA: TGTGCCAGCAGCATATCACAGGGGTTCGGCTACACCTTC. The complete variable domain, with remaining parts taken from reference TRBV13 and TRBJ1-2, reads AAGVIQSPRHLIKEKRETATLKCYPIPRHDTVYWYQQGPGQDPQFLISFYEKMQSDKGSIPDRFSAQQFSDYHSELNMSSLELGDSALYFCASSISQGFGYTFGSGTRLTVV.